The rows below give T cell receptor beta chains drawn from one sample of a study of identical twins. In TCRdb, the 5' RACE reads were re-called with MiXCR into one record per CDR3 protein. Of approximately 590,000 distinct CDR3 sequences in the sample, 9.6% were seen once. These data also formed part of another study, on yellow fever vaccine responses in identical twins.

What was sequenced was PBMCs. The origin of the receptors is a woman between 18 and 29 years old in good health. CDR3s include the opening cysteine and the closing phenylalanine or tryptophan. The order of the fields is J gene, CDR3 length, clone size, D gene, V gene, CDR3 DNA, CDR3 protein. The D gene is left open where the match is weak. The size field is filled for only some rows; it gives once, few, many or a size class.

j_call: TRBJ2-7; cdr3_length: 15; clone_size: -; d_call: TRBD2; v_call: TRBV2; cdr3_nt: TGTGCCAGCAGTGGGGTCATGACTAGCTCTCTCGAGCAGTACTTC; cdr3_aa: CASSGVMTSSLEQYF
j_call: TRBJ2-3; cdr3_length: 12; clone_size: many; d_call: -; v_call: TRBV7-9; cdr3_nt: TGTGCCAGCAGCTCGTTAGTTACTACGCAGTATTTT; cdr3_aa: CASSSLVTTQYF
j_call: TRBJ2-1; cdr3_length: 20; clone_size: few; d_call: TRBD2; v_call: TRBV4-3; cdr3_nt: TGCGCCAGCAGCCAAGATTGGTCTAGCGGGAGACCCAGCTCCTACAATGAGCAGTTCTTC; cdr3_aa: CASSQDWSSGRPSSYNEQFF
j_call: TRBJ2-7; cdr3_length: 13; clone_size: many; d_call: -; v_call: TRBV6-2/TRBV6-3; cdr3_nt: TGTGCCAGCAGTTACGACAGAGCCTACGAGCAGTACTTC; cdr3_aa: CASSYDRAYEQYF
j_call: TRBJ2-1; cdr3_length: 14; clone_size: many; d_call: -; v_call: TRBV11-2; cdr3_nt: TGTGCCAGCAGGGGGGGCGGGTCCTACAATGAGCAGTTCTTC; cdr3_aa: CASRGGGSYNEQFF
j_call: TRBJ2-5; cdr3_length: 13; clone_size: -; d_call: -; v_call: TRBV5-4; cdr3_nt: TGTGCCATGAGCCTTGGGGGGCAAGAGACCCAGTACTTC; cdr3_aa: CAMSLGGQETQYF
j_call: TRBJ2-1; cdr3_length: 11; clone_size: few; d_call: -; v_call: TRBV11-2; cdr3_nt: TGTGCCAGCAGCTTATGGTTAGGACAGTTCTTC; cdr3_aa: CASSLWLGQFF
j_call: TRBJ1-6; cdr3_length: 15; clone_size: few; d_call: -; v_call: TRBV5-1; cdr3_nt: TGCGCCAGCAGCTGGACGGACACCGAAAATTCACCCCTCCACTTT; cdr3_aa: CASSWTDTENSPLHF
j_call: TRBJ2-2; cdr3_length: 15; clone_size: few; d_call: -; v_call: TRBV25-1; cdr3_nt: TGTGCCAGCAGTGAATTTGGGAATGTCGCCGGGGAGCTGTTTTTT; cdr3_aa: CASSEFGNVAGELFF
j_call: TRBJ2-1; cdr3_length: 15; clone_size: -; d_call: TRBD2; v_call: TRBV2; cdr3_nt: TGTGCCAGCCGTCCTCAAAGCGGGGGCGCGGGGGAGCAGTTCTTC; cdr3_aa: CASRPQSGGAGEQFF
j_call: TRBJ1-5; cdr3_length: 15; clone_size: -; d_call: TRBD1; v_call: TRBV6-1; cdr3_nt: TGTGCCAGCAGTACCCGGGACAGGGACCTTCAGCCCCAGCATTTT; cdr3_aa: CASSTRDRDLQPQHF
j_call: TRBJ2-3; cdr3_length: 15; clone_size: many; d_call: TRBD1; v_call: TRBV5-8; cdr3_nt: TGTGCCAGCAGCTTGGGAGGGACAGGGCCAGATACGCAGTATTTT; cdr3_aa: CASSLGGTGPDTQYF
j_call: TRBJ2-2; cdr3_length: 14; clone_size: -; d_call: TRBD1; v_call: TRBV11-3; cdr3_nt: TGTGCCAGCAGCTGGGACAGCCAAGACGGGGAGCTGTTTTTT; cdr3_aa: CASSWDSQDGELFF
j_call: TRBJ1-2; cdr3_length: 13; clone_size: -; d_call: -; v_call: TRBV30; cdr3_nt: TGTGCCTGGACTGGGGCCTCTCGCTATGGCTACACCTTC; cdr3_aa: CAWTGASRYGYTF
j_call: TRBJ2-1; cdr3_length: 16; clone_size: few; d_call: TRBD2; v_call: TRBV4-1; cdr3_nt: TGCGCCAGCAGCCAAGACGGGCTAGCGGATTACAATGAGCAGTTCTTC; cdr3_aa: CASSQDGLADYNEQFF
j_call: TRBJ2-2; cdr3_length: 14; clone_size: -; d_call: TRBD1; v_call: TRBV18; cdr3_nt: TGTGCCAGCAACGAAAGGGACAGCACCGGGGAGCTGTTTTTT; cdr3_aa: CASNERDSTGELFF
j_call: TRBJ2-7; cdr3_length: 12; clone_size: -; d_call: -; v_call: TRBV3-1; cdr3_nt: TGTGCCAGCAACCTGACGGAGTACGAGCAGTACTTC; cdr3_aa: CASNLTEYEQYF
j_call: TRBJ2-1; cdr3_length: 16; clone_size: -; d_call: TRBD1; v_call: TRBV7-6; cdr3_nt: TGTGCCAGCAGCTTAGTAGCAGGGGGCATCTACAATGACCAGTTCTTC; cdr3_aa: CASSLVAGGIYNDQFF
j_call: TRBJ2-5; cdr3_length: 13; clone_size: -; d_call: -; v_call: TRBV4-3; cdr3_nt: TGCGCCAGTGGGACCCTCAGTGCAGAGACCCAGTACTTC; cdr3_aa: CASGTLSAETQYF
j_call: TRBJ2-3; cdr3_length: 15; clone_size: many; d_call: TRBD2; v_call: TRBV29-1; cdr3_nt: TGCAGCGTTTTCCTAGCGGGGGGGAACACAGATACGCAGTATTTT; cdr3_aa: CSVFLAGGNTDTQYF
j_call: TRBJ1-2; cdr3_length: 16; clone_size: few; d_call: TRBD1; v_call: TRBV5-6; cdr3_nt: TGTGCCAGCAGCGTTGACAGGGGGCTCTCTAACTATGGCTACACCTTC; cdr3_aa: CASSVDRGLSNYGYTF
j_call: TRBJ2-3; cdr3_length: 13; clone_size: -; d_call: -; v_call: TRBV7-2; cdr3_nt: TGTGCCAGCAGCTTGTGGGTCACAGATACGCAGTATTTT; cdr3_aa: CASSLWVTDTQYF
j_call: TRBJ1-5; cdr3_length: 13; clone_size: many; d_call: -; v_call: TRBV7-6; cdr3_nt: TGTGCCAGCAGCCAAAGGGGCGGTCAGCCCCAGCATTTT; cdr3_aa: CASSQRGGQPQHF
j_call: TRBJ2-6; cdr3_length: 17; clone_size: many; d_call: -; v_call: TRBV4-3; cdr3_nt: TGCGCCAGCAGCCAAGAAGCCGGTGTTGGGTTCCGAAACGTCCTGACTTTC; cdr3_aa: CASSQEAGVGFRNVLTF
j_call: TRBJ2-7; cdr3_length: 13; clone_size: few; d_call: -; v_call: TRBV7-2; cdr3_nt: TGTGCCAGCAGCCCGTATGGATCCTACGAGCAGTACTTC; cdr3_aa: CASSPYGSYEQYF
j_call: TRBJ2-7; cdr3_length: 14; clone_size: many; d_call: -; v_call: TRBV4-3; cdr3_nt: TGCGCCAGCAGCCAAGATCTTGTGGGGTACGAGCAGTACTTC; cdr3_aa: CASSQDLVGYEQYF
j_call: TRBJ2-5; cdr3_length: 16; clone_size: few; d_call: -; v_call: TRBV15; cdr3_nt: TGTGCCACCAGCAGAGATTCAGCGGCCGGGATAGAGACCCAGTACTTC; cdr3_aa: CATSRDSAAGIETQYF
j_call: TRBJ2-3; cdr3_length: 15; clone_size: -; d_call: TRBD2; v_call: TRBV10-3; cdr3_nt: TGTGCCATCAGAACGACTAGCGGGGCCACAGATACGCAGTATTTT; cdr3_aa: CAIRTTSGATDTQYF
j_call: TRBJ2-5; cdr3_length: 15; clone_size: -; d_call: -; v_call: TRBV6-5; cdr3_nt: TGTGCCAGCAGTTACTCGAGGGCAGGACAAGAGACCCAGTACTTC; cdr3_aa: CASSYSRAGQETQYF
j_call: TRBJ2-1; cdr3_length: 16; clone_size: few; d_call: -; v_call: TRBV24-1; cdr3_nt: TGTGCCACCAGTGATTTCGGGCGGGGCCCCTACAATGAGCAGTTCTTC; cdr3_aa: CATSDFGRGPYNEQFF
j_call: TRBJ2-5; cdr3_length: 14; clone_size: many; d_call: TRBD2; v_call: TRBV27; cdr3_nt: TGTGCCAGCAGTAAATGGCGGGGGGGAGAGACCCAGTACTTC; cdr3_aa: CASSKWRGGETQYF
j_call: TRBJ2-1; cdr3_length: 16; clone_size: few; d_call: TRBD2; v_call: TRBV7-8; cdr3_nt: TGTGCCAGCATCTCCGGTCCGGGACTAGCCCCCAATGAGCAGTTCTTC; cdr3_aa: CASISGPGLAPNEQFF
j_call: TRBJ2-7; cdr3_length: 13; clone_size: many; d_call: TRBD2; v_call: TRBV20-1; cdr3_nt: TGCAGTGCTACTCCGGGACTAGCCTACGAGCAGTACTTC; cdr3_aa: CSATPGLAYEQYF
j_call: TRBJ2-2; cdr3_length: 14; clone_size: many; d_call: TRBD1; v_call: TRBV20-1; cdr3_nt: TGCAGTGCTAGCCAGCCAGGGGGCCCCGGGGAGCTGTTTTTT; cdr3_aa: CSASQPGGPGELFF
j_call: TRBJ2-1; cdr3_length: 17; clone_size: many; d_call: TRBD2; v_call: TRBV5-1; cdr3_nt: TGCGCCAGCAGCTTGGTTCTGACCGGACTAGCGGGGTATGAGCAGTTCTTC; cdr3_aa: CASSLVLTGLAGYEQFF
j_call: TRBJ2-7; cdr3_length: 13; clone_size: many; d_call: TRBD2; v_call: TRBV10-3; cdr3_nt: TGTGCCGTATTTAGCGGGACTTCCTACGAGCAGTACTTC; cdr3_aa: CAVFSGTSYEQYF
j_call: TRBJ2-5; cdr3_length: 16; clone_size: -; d_call: TRBD2; v_call: TRBV4-3; cdr3_nt: TGCGCCAGCAGCCAGCTAGCGGGAGGGCCGAGGGAGACCCAGTACTTC; cdr3_aa: CASSQLAGGPRETQYF
j_call: TRBJ1-1; cdr3_length: 15; clone_size: -; d_call: -; v_call: TRBV6-1; cdr3_nt: TGTGCCAGCAGTGGAATGGGACCCACCTACACTGAAGCTTTCTTT; cdr3_aa: CASSGMGPTYTEAFF
j_call: TRBJ2-3; cdr3_length: 15; clone_size: -; d_call: -; v_call: TRBV12-3/TRBV12-4; cdr3_nt: TGTGTCAGCTCCCAGACTAGTCTAGGCACAGATACGCAGTATTTT; cdr3_aa: CVSSQTSLGTDTQYF
j_call: TRBJ2-7; cdr3_length: 15; clone_size: few; d_call: TRBD1; v_call: TRBV20-1; cdr3_nt: TGCAGTGCTTCCGACAGGGGTGGCGGTTCCTACGAGCAGTACTTC; cdr3_aa: CSASDRGGGSYEQYF
j_call: TRBJ2-7; cdr3_length: 15; clone_size: -; d_call: -; v_call: TRBV18; cdr3_nt: TGTGCCAGCTCACCGCTCATGGGCGGAACCTACGAGCAGTACTTC; cdr3_aa: CASSPLMGGTYEQYF
j_call: TRBJ1-6; cdr3_length: 15; clone_size: few; d_call: -; v_call: TRBV6-1; cdr3_nt: TGTGCCAGCAGTGAAGAATGGGGCTTTAATTCACCCCTCCACTTT; cdr3_aa: CASSEEWGFNSPLHF
j_call: TRBJ1-1; cdr3_length: 11; clone_size: many; d_call: -; v_call: TRBV7-2; cdr3_nt: TGTGCCAGCGAGGGGAACACTGAAGCTTTCTTT; cdr3_aa: CASEGNTEAFF
j_call: TRBJ2-1; cdr3_length: 17; clone_size: few; d_call: TRBD2; v_call: TRBV4-2; cdr3_nt: TGTGCCAGCAGCCAGGGGGCTAGCGGGAGTTCCTACAATGAGCAGTTCTTC; cdr3_aa: CASSQGASGSSYNEQFF
j_call: TRBJ2-7; cdr3_length: 14; clone_size: many; d_call: TRBD1; v_call: TRBV12-3/TRBV12-4; cdr3_nt: TGTGCCAGCAGTTTGGGGACAGGGCGGTACGAGCAGTACTTC; cdr3_aa: CASSLGTGRYEQYF
j_call: TRBJ2-4; cdr3_length: 16; clone_size: -; d_call: -; v_call: TRBV4-3; cdr3_nt: TGCGCCAGCAGCCAAGATGGATCCTCCAGGGGCGACATTCAGTACTTC; cdr3_aa: CASSQDGSSRGDIQYF
j_call: TRBJ2-2; cdr3_length: 17; clone_size: few; d_call: TRBD1; v_call: TRBV27; cdr3_nt: TGTGCCAGCAGTCCCTACGGGGACAGGGTAGTTGCCGGGGAGCTGTTTTTT; cdr3_aa: CASSPYGDRVVAGELFF
j_call: TRBJ2-2; cdr3_length: 18; clone_size: few; d_call: TRBD1; v_call: TRBV29-1; cdr3_nt: TGCAGCGTTGAAGTCGTGGGGGCCGGGACAGGTTCCACCGGGGAGCTGTTTTTT; cdr3_aa: CSVEVVGAGTGSTGELFF
j_call: TRBJ2-7; cdr3_length: 15; clone_size: many; d_call: -; v_call: TRBV27; cdr3_nt: TGTGCCAGCAGTTTAATTTCAGGGGCTGGCTACGAGCAGTACTTC; cdr3_aa: CASSLISGAGYEQYF
j_call: TRBJ2-4; cdr3_length: 20; clone_size: few; d_call: TRBD1; v_call: TRBV11-1; cdr3_nt: TGTGCCAGCAGCACCTTTAGGCCTGGACAGGGGAAGAGTGTCAAAAACATTCAGTACTTC; cdr3_aa: CASSTFRPGQGKSVKNIQYF
j_call: TRBJ2-5; cdr3_length: 14; clone_size: -; d_call: -; v_call: TRBV6-2/TRBV6-3; cdr3_nt: TGTGCCAGCAGTAACCTACAGAGGCAAGAGACCCAGTACTTC; cdr3_aa: CASSNLQRQETQYF
j_call: TRBJ2-5; cdr3_length: 11; clone_size: few; d_call: -; v_call: TRBV29-1; cdr3_nt: TGCAGCGTAGACTTTGGGGAGACCCAGTACTTC; cdr3_aa: CSVDFGETQYF
j_call: TRBJ1-6; cdr3_length: 13; clone_size: -; d_call: -; v_call: TRBV20-1; cdr3_nt: TGCAGTGCTAGTGTGGGCACAAATTCACCCCTCCACTTT; cdr3_aa: CSASVGTNSPLHF
j_call: TRBJ2-1; cdr3_length: 19; clone_size: many; d_call: TRBD2; v_call: TRBV6-5; cdr3_nt: TGTGCCAGCAGCCCGATTGGGCTAGCGGGAAAGTCGGGCTACAATGAGCAGTTCTTC; cdr3_aa: CASSPIGLAGKSGYNEQFF
j_call: TRBJ2-2; cdr3_length: 16; clone_size: few; d_call: -; v_call: TRBV10-3; cdr3_nt: TGTGCCATCAGCCCCCTCCACAGGGTCGGTGGCGGGGAGCTGTTTTTT; cdr3_aa: CAISPLHRVGGGELFF
j_call: TRBJ2-3; cdr3_length: 18; clone_size: -; d_call: TRBD1; v_call: TRBV4-1; cdr3_nt: TGCGCCAGCAGCCAAGTCCCCCGGGACAGAGGGAGCACAGATACGCAGTATTTT; cdr3_aa: CASSQVPRDRGSTDTQYF
j_call: TRBJ1-2; cdr3_length: 13; clone_size: many; d_call: -; v_call: TRBV10-1; cdr3_nt: TGCGCCAGCAGTGATTCCGGGGCGCGTGGCTACACCTTC; cdr3_aa: CASSDSGARGYTF
j_call: TRBJ1-5; cdr3_length: 13; clone_size: few; d_call: -; v_call: TRBV12-3/TRBV12-4; cdr3_nt: TGTGCCAGCAGGTTACAGGAGAATCAGCCCCAGCATTTT; cdr3_aa: CASRLQENQPQHF
j_call: TRBJ2-3; cdr3_length: 13; clone_size: many; d_call: -; v_call: TRBV29-1; cdr3_nt: TGCAGCGTTGTGTACAGGAGGGCAGATACGCAGTATTTT; cdr3_aa: CSVVYRRADTQYF
j_call: TRBJ2-3; cdr3_length: 16; clone_size: -; d_call: TRBD2; v_call: TRBV20-1; cdr3_nt: TGCAGTGCTAGAGAGGGACTAGGTGCTTGGGGAGATACGCAGTATTTT; cdr3_aa: CSAREGLGAWGDTQYF